This T cell receptor beta chain comes out of a study of response to subunit inactivated influenza vaccine. The study's findings and limits: The authors suggested that few new T cells are recruited per seasonal influenza vaccination.

TCRdb redid the calling of the RT-PCR reads with MiXCR, one entry per CDR3 protein. Seen here are 500,000 to 550,000 distinct CDR3 sequences, less than 8% observed once, and the top ten hold 10% to 15%. This clonotype was picked up many times. What it binds is unknown. This CDR3 region has 15 residues. V lost 5 bases to trimming and J lost 2 bases; unmatched junction nucleotides: 8. Specimen: PBMCs from blood, collected roughly 24 months after vaccination. The J gene is TRBJ2-5, the V gene TRBV12-3 or TRBV12-4; TRBD1 matches 7 bases. The TCR originated in a man aged 50 to 69 who received an inactivated influenza vaccine. The CDR3 spells CASSHRDRSQETQYF. For the CDR3, the DNA is TGTGCCAGCAGTCACAGGGACAGATCGCAAGAGACCCAGTACTTC.